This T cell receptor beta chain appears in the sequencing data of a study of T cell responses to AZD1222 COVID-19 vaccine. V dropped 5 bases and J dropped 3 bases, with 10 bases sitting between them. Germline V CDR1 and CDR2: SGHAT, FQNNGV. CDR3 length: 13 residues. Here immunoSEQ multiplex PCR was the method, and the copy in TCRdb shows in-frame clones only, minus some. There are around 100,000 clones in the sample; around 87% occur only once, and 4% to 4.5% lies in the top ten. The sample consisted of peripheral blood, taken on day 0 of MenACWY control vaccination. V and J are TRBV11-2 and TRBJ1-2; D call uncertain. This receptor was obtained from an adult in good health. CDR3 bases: TGTGCCAGCAGCCCGGAGGTCCACTATGGCTACACCTTC. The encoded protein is CASSPEVHYGYTF.